The sequence of this TCR beta chain was determined in a study of Ad26.COV2.S vaccination and SARS-CoV-2 variants (dated by TCRdb to the early 2020s). Background for the entire study: Donors in the vaccine arm were drawn from COV1001, a phase I-IIa trial of Ad26.COV2.S in healthy adults that was multicentre, randomized, double-blind and placebo-controlled. Dosing of Ad26.COV2.S was intramuscular, at either 5x10^10 or 1x10^11 viral particles, delivered as one shot or as two shots spaced 56 days apart. The specificity and breadth of SARS-CoV-2-reactive T cell receptors after Ad26.COV2.S vaccination were assessed by TCRbeta repertoire sequencing. A total of around 32 samples were included in the TCR-sequenced set, comprising 19 Ad26.COV2.S vaccine recipients, 5 placebo recipients and 8 SARS-CoV-2 convalescent individuals. Trial participants were randomized into five groups of five, in which low-dose or high-dose Ad26.COV2.S was given once or twice, or placebo was given on both occasions. Investigators did not know the trial group allocation while performing experiments and assessing outcomes. What the research found in general, with its limitations: Higher spike-specific TCR breadth was observed in Ad26.COV2.S recipients than in placebo recipients (P = 0.0014). Vaccine and placebo recipients had comparable non-spike TCR breadth, which fits with the vaccine containing only spike. It was noted by the authors that total T cell responses may have been underestimated by the TCR breadth and depth analyses. The study lacked the statistical power to compare responses across vaccine doses or regimens. After vaccination, spike-specific CD8+ and CD4+ T cell responses were reported to show substantial breadth.

The treatment or condition label here, explained by the study, means: some 20 received Ad26.COV2.S at low or high dose, single or two shots; roughly 5 received placebo; per-sample allocation not given. Repertoires of vaccine and placebo recipients were sequenced from samples collected on day 63 after the first injection. Cohort 1b enrolled about two dozen adults aged 18-55 years at a single site in Boston, USA, between 29 July and 7 August 2020. Ad26.COV2.S consisted of a replication-incompetent adenovirus type 26 vector by which a prefusion-stabilized SARS-CoV-2 spike protein from the original Wuhan strain was expressed. Reading from cysteine to phenylalanine, the CDR3 counts 16 amino acids. The retained sequence is limited to the CDR3, 48 bases, with the frame set at the first base. From V the trimming removes 5 bases and from J it removes 4 bases, while the gene matches leave 12 bases of the junction unaccounted for. The germline V gene (reference sequence) supplies CDR1 SEHNR and CDR2 FQNEAQ.

For this clone: The specificity of this receptor is unknown. No much larger clonotype is one base removed from it; base qualities were not supplied.

The immunoSEQ Assay was the method used to sequence TCRbeta CDR3 regions. After extraction, genomic DNA underwent amplification by bias-controlled multiplex PCR, followed by high-throughput sequencing. The original methods were these. To quantify the absolute abundance of each unique TCRbeta CDR3 region, sequences were collapsed and filtered. Usable DNA was measured by amplifying reference genes present in all nucleated cells, and TCRbeta template counts were normalized to that usable DNA to estimate T cell fraction. Repertoire TCRs were annotated as SARS-CoV-2-specific by exact matching of V gene, CDR3 amino acid sequence and J gene to a known reactive TCR set. The reference SARS-CoV-2 TCR set was obtained from MIRA and was filtered for enrichment in COVID-19-positive ImmuneCODE repertoires, whereby public or cross-reactive TCRs were removed. Drawing on the MIRA antigens, annotated TCRs were analysed further at the level of specific ORF or position within ORF. Breadth was defined as the number of annotated unique rearrangements divided by the total number of unique productive rearrangements, and depth was defined as the summed frequency of the annotated unique rearrangements. TCR breadth was compared between groups using two-sided Wilcoxon rank-sum tests. Entries here come from immuneACCESS through TCRdb and include only in-frame sequences with V and J called. Some clones fail to appear in such tables; in the studies checked, an unresolved V gene covers under half of the shortfall, and the cause of the remainder is unknown. D and trimming were read from the DNA, whereas the V and J calls and clone size are those reported in that table. The sample table shows about half a million clones, and around 89% are seen once. 1.5% to 2% of the sample lies in the top ten.

The chain employs TRBV7-9 and TRBJ2-5; 8 central bases correspond to TRBD2. This TCR came from a person between 18 and 65 years old who received the Ad26.COV2.S COVID-19 vaccine or a placebo. The input for sequencing was peripheral blood, taken in a trial of Ad26.COV2.S vaccine versus placebo. The sequenced DNA is TGTGCCAGCAGCCACAGCGGGAGATCTGGGTCAGAGACCCAGTACTTC. This codes for CASSHSGRSGSETQYF.